This T cell receptor beta chain was found in a study of chemoradiotherapy in HPV16-positive cancers. V dropped 5 bases and J dropped 7 bases, with 15 bases sitting between them. The CDR3 is made up of 13 amino acids. In germline, CDR1 is MNHNS, CDR2 SASEGT. The assay was immunoSEQ multiplex PCR, and TCRdb's table has in-frame clones only and misses some. The table includes 12,000 or so clones, about 77% detected once. Over chemoradiotherapy, repertoires were sampled more than once. J is TRBJ2-7 and V is TRBV6-1; D is uncertain. This sample was taken from a patient who underwent chemoradiotherapy. The source of this sequence is a human donor with HPV-associated anogenital cancer. The CDR3 DNA reads TGTGCCAGCAGTCAAACTCCTAGGTTTGAGCAGTACTTC. This gives the protein CASSQTPRFEQYF.